The entry below gives a single T cell receptor beta chain sequence along with its context. The CDR3 covers 14 residues. CDR1 and CDR2 from the germline V gene are LGHNA and YNFKEQ. Trimming shortened V by 0 bases and J by 10 bases, and 15 bases separated the two germline ends. The data were taken from a study of shared clonotypes between healthy human individuals. Using immunoSEQ multiplex PCR, the repertoire was profiled, and TCRdb retains in-frame clones only, with some absent. This sample yields about 520,000 clones, of which approximately 84% are seen a single time; about 13% belongs to the top ten.

The chain is built from TRBV4-2 and TRBJ1-1; no clear D. This sequence was found in a woman aged 40 to 50 in good health. Some clones in this sample may be carry-over from other donors' samples. Sequenced input: PBMCs. CDR3 sequence reads: CASSQDRRAPGAFF. The DNA of the CDR3 is TGTGCCAGCAGCCAAGATCGGAGGGCTCCTGGAGCTTTCTTT.